Each of the 6 T cell receptor beta chains below was sequenced from the same sample in a study of control samples from healthy donors and cancer patients. Profiled with immunoSEQ multiplex PCR; TCRdb holds only in-frame clones, not every one. The sample shows 140,000 or so clones, about nine tenths of them seen only once. The sequencing sample was made of blood. These receptor sequences come from a man between 25 and 39 years old in good health.

The chain joins TRBV5-1 to TRBJ1-4; D gene ambiguous. CDR3 length equals 14 residues. The V gene lost 4 bases and the J gene lost 6 bases, with 13 bases spanning the gap. The germline gives CDR1 SGHRS, CDR2 YFSETQ. The CDR3 is CASSPDGPDEKLFF. DNA of the CDR3: TGCGCCAGCAGCCCGGACGGACCTGATGAAAAACTGTTTTTT.

J is TRBJ2-2 and V is TRBV3-1 (or the pseudogene TRBV3-2); the match to TRBD1 covers 7 bases. Germline CDR1 is LGHDT and CDR2 is YNNKEL (reference sequence). The CDR3 length is 16 residues. The ends lost 0 bases at V and 2 bases at J; junction bases unmatched: 3. Written as DNA, the CDR3 is TGTGCCAGCAGCCAAGAGGACAGGAGAAACACCGGGGAGCTGTTTTTT. This encodes CASSQEDRRNTGELFF.

The chain uses TRBV7-6 and TRBJ2-7; D remains ambiguous. The germline V gene encodes CDR1 SGHVS and CDR2 FNYEAQ. The length of the CDR3 is 15 residues. With 4 bases removed from V and 0 bases from J, the gap between germline ends came to 13 bases. The CDR3 reads CASSSSRGSSYEQYF. Here the CDR3 DNA reads TGTGCCAGCAGCTCATCCCGCGGAAGCTCCTACGAGCAGTACTTC.

The chain couples TRBV20-1 to TRBJ2-2; 11 positions match TRBD2. The CDR3 contains 14 residues. J gave up 6 bases and V 3 bases, and 3 bases lay outside the gene matches. In germline, CDR1 is DFQATT, CDR2 SNEGSKA (reference sequence). In nucleotides, the CDR3 is TGCAGTGCTAGTCTAGCGGGGGGCGCCGGGGAGCTGTTTTTT. Translation: CSASLAGGAGELFF.

This rearrangement joins TRBV27 to TRBJ2-2; TRBD2 aligns across 13 bases. The V gene's germline CDR1 is MNHEY and CDR2 SMNVEV (reference sequence). This CDR3 contains 17 residues. The V gene end was trimmed by 0 bases and the J gene end by 7 bases; junction bases not matched to a gene: 5. CDR3 DNA: TGTGCCAGCAGTTTATCCACTAGCGGGAGGGCCGGCGGGGAGCTGTTTTTT. Translated, it gives CASSLSTSGRAGGELFF.

J is TRBJ2-7 and V is TRBV23-1, with 9 bases identical to TRBD1. Being an ORF, TRBV23-1 has a function that is uncertain. The CDR3 has 14 amino acids. J was trimmed by 4 bases and V by 5 bases; bases with no gene match: 6. The CDR3 sequence: CASSTRDRAYEQYF. The CDR3 coding sequence is TGCGCCAGCAGTACCCGGGACAGGGCGTACGAGCAGTACTTC.